This TCR beta chain emerged from a study of blood T cell repertoires in COVID-19. Sequencing used immunoSEQ multiplex PCR; TCRdb keeps in-frame clones, though not all of them. The data contain about 380,000 clones, around 89% of them singletons. This clone appeared a single time. This specimen includes other DNA sequences encoding the same CDR3. V was trimmed by 5 bases and J by 4 bases, leaving 8 bases between them. The CDR3 has 12 residues. The V gene's germline CDR1 is MDHEN and CDR2 SYDVKM. The chain has TRBV28 and TRBJ1-1; D is possibly TRBD1 (5 bases). This TCR derives from a man aged 18 to 35 with active or convalescent COVID-19. The sample taken for sequencing was peripheral blood. In DNA, the CDR3 is TGTGCCAGCAGTAGCAGGGTCACTGAAGCTTTCTTT. This encodes CASSSRVTEAFF.